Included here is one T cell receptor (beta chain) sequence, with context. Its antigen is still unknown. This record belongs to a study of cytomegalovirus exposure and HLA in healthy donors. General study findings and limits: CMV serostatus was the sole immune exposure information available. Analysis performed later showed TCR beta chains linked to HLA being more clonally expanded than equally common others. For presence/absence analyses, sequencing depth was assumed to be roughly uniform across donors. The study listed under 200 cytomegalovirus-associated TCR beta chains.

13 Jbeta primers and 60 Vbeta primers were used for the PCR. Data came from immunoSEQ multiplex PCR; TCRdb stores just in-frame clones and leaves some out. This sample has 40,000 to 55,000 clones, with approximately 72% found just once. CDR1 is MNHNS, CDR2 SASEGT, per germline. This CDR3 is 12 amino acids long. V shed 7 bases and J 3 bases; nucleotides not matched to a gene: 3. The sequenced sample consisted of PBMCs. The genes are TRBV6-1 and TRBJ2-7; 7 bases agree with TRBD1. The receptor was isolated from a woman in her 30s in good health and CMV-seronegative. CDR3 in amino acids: CASTTGDYEQYF. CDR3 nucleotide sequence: TGTGCCAGCACAACAGGGGACTACGAGCAGTACTTC.